The 21 T cell receptor beta chains below were found in one sample sequenced in a study of Graves' ophthalmopathy and Graves' hyperthyroidism. The TCR beta CDR3 regions underwent amplification from RNA transcripts. HTBI primers were used in a first-round RT-PCR, which preceded a second-round multiplex PCR. Using its own MiXCR run on the multiplex PCR reads, TCRdb lists one record per CDR3 protein. This sample has around 1.1 million distinct CDR3 sequences, with about 36% found just once. Sequencing used peripheral blood or thyroid tissue (not recorded which). These receptors were collected from an adult man with Graves' hyperthyroidism.

A remark on this clonotype: This may be a read error: a much more frequent sequence differs by one nucleotide. V and J are TRBV7-9 and TRBJ2-7, with 14 bases identical to TRBD2. With 5 bases clipped from V and 7 bases from J, the junction kept 7 bases outside the gene matches. Germline assignment: CDR1 SEHNR and CDR2 FQNEAQ (reference sequence). The CDR3 contains 15 residues. CDR3 in amino acids: CASSGGLAGAREQYF. CDR3 sequence (DNA): TGTGCCAGCAGCGGGGGACTAGCGGGAGCACGAGAGCAGTACTTC.

The chain recombines TRBV4-1 with TRBJ2-5; D may correspond to TRBD1 or TRBD2 (5 bases each). CDR1 is MGHRA and CDR2 is YSYEKL in the germline V gene. V lost 0 bases and J 1 base, leaving 15 bases between the germline ends. The CDR3 is 17 residues long. This CDR3 reads CASSQEGEGRGQETQYF. The DNA of the CDR3 is TGCGCCAGCAGCCAAGAAGGGGAAGGACGGGGCCAAGAGACCCAGTACTTC.

This clonotype showed up many times. This chain joins TRBV29-1 and TRBJ1-1; D unresolved. V dropped 3 bases and J dropped 5 bases, with 7 bases sitting between them. This CDR3 comprises 11 residues. Germline V gives CDR1 SQVTM, CDR2 ANQGSEA. The CDR3 loop is CSVEVVTEAFF. DNA for the CDR3: TGCAGCGTTGAGGTGGTGACTGAAGCTTTCTTT.

This rearrangement joins TRBV7-2 to TRBJ1-1; 10 bases match TRBD1. Germline assignment: CDR1 SGHTA and CDR2 FQGNSA. The CDR3 has 14 amino acids. J was trimmed by 6 bases and V by 5 bases; bases with no gene match: 6. The CDR3 DNA follows: TGTGCCAGCAGCCCGACAGGGGGCTCATCTGAAGCTTTCTTT. It translates to CASSPTGGSSEAFF.

V usage is TRBV20-1 and J usage is TRBJ1-2; 10 nucleotides align to TRBD1. Germline CDR1 and CDR2: DFQATT and SNEGSKA (reference sequence). This CDR3 spans 18 amino acids. V lost 0 bases and J lost 8; bases outside the gene matches: 18. CDR3 coding DNA: TGCAGTGCTAGAGACGGCGTCCGGGACAGGGGCCTCTTTGGGGGCTACACCTTC. This gives the protein CSARDGVRDRGLFGGYTF.

Comments on this clonotype: A much bigger clone sits one base away, suggesting this may be a read error. The chain employs TRBV12-3 or TRBV12-4 and TRBJ2-7; possibly TRBD1 for D (6 bases). CDR3 length: 14 amino acids. Here the CDR3 DNA reads TGTGCCAGCAGTTTTGTACAGGGCCACTACGAGCTGTACTTC. Encoded protein: CASSFVQGHYELYF.

This clonotype was counted a few times. The J gene is TRBJ2-5, the V gene TRBV11-2; D remains ambiguous. This CDR3 has 16 amino acids. V was trimmed by 0 bases and J by 4 bases, leaving 15 bases between them. Germline V gene sequence: CDR1 SGHAT, CDR2 FQNNGV. Here the CDR3 reads CASSLDSWLVSETQYF. For the CDR3, the DNA is TGTGCCAGCAGCTTAGATTCTTGGCTAGTGTCAGAGACCCAGTACTTC.

This chain connects TRBV7-7 to TRBJ2-5; 7 positions agree with TRBD1. Trimming took 1 base from V and 2 from J; bases not matched to a gene: 7. Germline loops: CDR1 SSHAT, CDR2 FNYEAQ (reference sequence). CDR3 length equals 16 residues. The DNA of the CDR3 is TGTGCCAGCAGCTTAGGTCAGGGGACAGTTCAAGAGACCCAGTACTTC. This codes for CASSLGQGTVQETQYF.

This chain links TRBV4-2 with TRBJ2-7; 9 positions agree with TRBD1. Losses at the gene ends were 0 bases for V and 4 bases for J; bases not matched to a gene: 10. This CDR3 is built from 17 residues. The germline CDR1 and CDR2 sequences are LGHNA and YNFKEQ. CDR3 sequence (DNA): TGTGCCAGCAGCCAAGATACAGCAGGACAGGGGATGTACGAGCAGTACTTC. Its protein product is CASSQDTAGQGMYEQYF.

Note on this clonotype: The junction does not match germline at one end; this may be a read error. The rearrangement uses TRBV6-6 and TRBJ1-1; no firm D call. The CDR3 spans 14 residues. CDR1 is MNHNY, CDR2 SVGAGI, per germline (reference sequence). For the CDR3, the DNA is TGTGCCATCAGTCTGAGGCCATCCGGCACTGAAGCTTTCTTT. Translating gives CAISLRPSGTEAFF.

Regarding this clonotype: A read error may account for a junction end that differs from germline. The chain couples TRBV20-1 to TRBJ1-1, with TRBD1 matching over 7 bases. CDR1 and CDR2 from the germline V gene are DFQATT and SNEGSKA (reference sequence). This CDR3 spans 14 amino acids. The CDR3, as DNA: TGCAGTGCCAGAGAACCGGACAGGACGATGATTACTTTCTTT. Translated: CSAREPDRTMITFF.

In this sample, this clonotype turned up a few times. One end of the junction is discordant with germline, which a read error may explain. This sequence joins TRBV10-2 and TRBJ2-5; the match to TRBD2 covers 12 bases. The germline V gene has CDR1 WSHSY and CDR2 SAAADI. This CDR3 is built from 16 residues. This CDR3 reads CASSEELAGGAETQYF. CDR3 DNA: TGTGCCAGCAGTGAAGAGCTAGCGGGAGGGGCAGAGACCCAGTACTTC.

This clonotype was observed a handful of times. CDR3 loop: CAITPGTSGSVDTGELFF. The CDR3 DNA is TGCGCCATCACACCCGGGACTAGCGGGAGTGTGGACACCGGGGAGCTGTTTTTT. The chain is built from TRBV5-1 and TRBJ2-2, with 14 bases matching TRBD2. V was clipped by 9 bases and J by 3 bases; unmatched bases: 13. CDR1 and CDR2 (germline): SGHRS, YFSETQ. There are 18 residues in the CDR3.

This clonotype was seen ten or more times. The chain employs TRBV9 and TRBJ2-7; D is unresolved. The CDR3 is 13 amino acids. From germline, CDR1 is SGDLS and CDR2 YYNGEE. Trimming pared 0 bases from V and 8 bases from J, leaving 12 bases between. The CDR3 spells CASSVGSATQQYF. The CDR3 DNA reads as TGTGCCAGCAGCGTAGGAAGCGCTACGCAGCAGTACTTC. Variable domain in full (rest from reference TRBV9 and TRBJ2-7): DSGVTQTPKHLITATGQRVTLRCSPRSGDLSVYWYQQSLDQGLQFLIQYYNGEERAKGNILERFSAQQFPDLHSELNLSSLELGDSALYFCASSVGSATQQYFGPGTRLTVT.

This chain links TRBV11-2 with TRBJ2-7; D unclear. Germline V CDR1 and CDR2: SGHAT, FQNNGV. The CDR3 is made up of 14 amino acids. Trimming cost V 6 bases and J 1 base, with 13 bases left between them. For the CDR3, the DNA is TGTGCCAGCAGTTACTCGGTGGTATCCTACGAGCAGTACTTC. Its protein product is CASSYSVVSYEQYF.

This clonotype was found a few times. J is TRBJ1-1 and V is TRBV10-3, with a possible D match to TRBD1 (5 bases). Germline V gene data show CDR1 as ENHRY and CDR2 as SYGVKD. CDR3 length equals 13 residues. Trimming removed 6 bases from V and 7 bases from J, with 15 bases in between. This chain's CDR3 is CAISPGGADEAFF. DNA for the CDR3: TGTGCCATCAGCCCGGGGGGAGCGGATGAAGCTTTCTTT.

This clonotype has a handful of counts. This chain connects TRBV24-1 to TRBJ2-2; D is possibly TRBD1 (6 bases). This CDR3 region has 16 residues. V lost 3 bases and J lost 4, with 14 bases in between. Germline assignment: CDR1 KGHDR and CDR2 SFDVKD. Here the CDR3 DNA reads TGTGCCACCAGTGATCCCAGGACAGATGGCACCGGGGAGCTGTTTTTT. Encoded protein: CATSDPRTDGTGELFF.

In regard to this clonotype: A much more abundant neighbour one base away suggests this may be a read error. V usage is TRBV7-7 and J usage is TRBJ1-5; D not certain. The germline CDR1 and CDR2 sequences are SSHAT and FNYEAQ (reference sequence). The CDR3 extends over 14 amino acids. The CDR3 sequence is CASSQEGMGQPQHF. The CDR3 DNA reads as TGCGCCAGCAGCCAAGAAGGCATGGGTCAGCCCCAGCATTTT.

The chain uses TRBV7-2 and TRBJ1-2; TRBD1 matches 7 bases. Germline V gene sequence: CDR1 SGHTA, CDR2 FQGNSA. V was clipped by 2 bases and J by 8 bases; unmatched bases: 23. The CDR3 is 19 amino acids. CDR3 residues: CASSLTGDNSGGRETGYTF. The CDR3 region has the DNA TGTGCCAGCAGCTTAACTGGAGATAACTCAGGGGGGCGCGAGACCGGCTACACCTTC.

This clonotype showed up just a few times. The chain employs TRBV29-1 and TRBJ2-7; D possibly corresponds to TRBD2 (7 bases). Trimming took off 5 bases at V and 5 bases at J, with 25 bases between the two ends. The CDR3 covers 16 residues. Germline CDR1 SQVTM, CDR2 ANQGSEA. The CDR3 here is CSVSGGTGGGGHEQYF. The CDR3 DNA reads as TGCAGCGTTTCGGGTGGGACTGGGGGGGGGGGCCACGAGCAGTACTTC.

The chain is built from TRBV6-4 and TRBJ2-6; possible D gene TRBD2, 6 bases. V gave up 3 bases and J gave up 2 bases, with 23 bases separating them. This CDR3 region has 20 residues. Per germline, CDR1 MRHNA and CDR2 SNTAGT. The CDR3 sequence: CASSESWAGQVPPGANVLTF. DNA for the CDR3: TGTGCCAGCAGTGAGAGTTGGGCGGGGCAGGTCCCCCCTGGGGCCAACGTCCTGACTTTC.